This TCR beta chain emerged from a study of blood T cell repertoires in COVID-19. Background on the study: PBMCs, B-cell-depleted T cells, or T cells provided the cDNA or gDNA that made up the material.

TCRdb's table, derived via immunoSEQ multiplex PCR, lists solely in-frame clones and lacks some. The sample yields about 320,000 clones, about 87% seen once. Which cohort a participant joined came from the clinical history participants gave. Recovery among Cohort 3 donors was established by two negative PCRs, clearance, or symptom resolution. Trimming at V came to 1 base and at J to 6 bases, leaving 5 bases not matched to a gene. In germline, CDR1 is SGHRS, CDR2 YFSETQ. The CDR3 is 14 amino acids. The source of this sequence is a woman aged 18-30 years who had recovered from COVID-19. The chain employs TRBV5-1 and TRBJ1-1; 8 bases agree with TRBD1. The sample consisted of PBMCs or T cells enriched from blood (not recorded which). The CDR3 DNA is TGCGCCAGCAGCTTGCAGGGGGCGGGGGCTGAAGCTTTCTTT. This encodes CASSLQGAGAEAFF.